Each of the 5 T cell receptor beta chains below was sequenced from the same sample in a study of blood T cell repertoires in COVID-19. Clones were read by immunoSEQ multiplex PCR, and TCRdb kept only the in-frame ones, dropping some. The data hold some 380,000 clones, with almost 90% observed a single time. Input material: peripheral blood. Receptors originate from a young man with active or convalescent COVID-19.

CDR3 region: CASSLRGRGYGYTF. The DNA of the CDR3 is TGTGCCAGCAGCTTGAGGGGGCGCGGCTATGGCTACACCTTC. The V call is TRBV5-6, the J call TRBJ1-2; TRBD1 agrees at 7 bases. CDR3 size: 14 residues. From germline, CDR1 is SGHDT and CDR2 YYEEEE. The trim removed 1 base at V and 4 bases at J, leaving 4 bases unmatched.

This clone was detected only a few times. In DNA, the CDR3 is TGTGCCAGCAGCACCGGGAGGGTCAATCAGCCCCAGCATTTT. Residues: CASSTGRVNQPQHF. The V and J genes are TRBV6-5 and TRBJ1-5; D is unresolved. The CDR3 consists of 14 residues. In germline, CDR1 is MNHEY, CDR2 SVGAGI. V was trimmed by 6 bases and J by 3 bases, leaving 12 bases between them.

This sequence joins TRBV3-1 (or the pseudogene TRBV3-2) and TRBJ1-3, with TRBD1 matching 11 bases. CDR3 length: 17 residues. Losses at the gene ends were 5 bases for V and 3 bases for J; bases not matched to a gene: 9. Germline CDR1 LGHDT, CDR2 YNNKEL (reference sequence). For the CDR3, the DNA is TGTGCCAGCAGCACGTGGGGACAGGGGGTGATTGGAAACACCATATATTTT. Amino acid sequence: CASSTWGQGVIGNTIYF.

The chain is built from TRBV7-9 and TRBJ2-1; 8 positions agree with TRBD2. Germline lookup yields CDR1 SEHNR and CDR2 FQNEAQ (reference sequence). This CDR3 has 15 residues. With V trimmed by 5 bases and J by 7 bases, 10 bases remained unmatched. DNA of the CDR3: TGTGCCAGCAGCATAAGCGGGGGACCGGGGAATGAGCAGTTCTTC. Protein: CASSISGGPGNEQFF. Variable domain in full (rest from reference TRBV7-9 and TRBJ2-1): DTGVSQNPRHKITKRGQNVTFRCDPISEHNRLYWYRQTLGQGPEFLTYFQNEAQLEKSRLLSDRFSAERPKGSFSTLEIQRTEQGDSAMYLCASSISGGPGNEQFFGPGTRLTVL.

This chain links TRBV5-1 with TRBJ1-3; TRBD1 matches at 7 bases. The CDR3 loop spans 15 amino acids. Germline V gene data show CDR1 as SGHRS and CDR2 as YFSETQ. V dropped 4 bases and J dropped 1; count of bases not matched to a gene: 5. In DNA, the CDR3 is TGCGCCAGCAGCGTGACAGGGACTTCTGGAAACACCATATATTTT. Encoded protein: CASSVTGTSGNTIYF.